The 22 T cell receptor beta chains reported below all come from one sample, sequenced in a study of T cell repertoires in cytomegalovirus infection. TCRdb analysed the reads with MiXCR anew, one entry per CDR3 protein. The sample shows fewer than 550,000 distinct CDR3 sequences, around 11% of them seen only once. The sequenced sample was PBMCs. Every receptor here comes from a human donor in good health (CMV status not recorded). Some clones in this sample may be carry-over from other donors' samples.

A remark on this clonotype: This may arise from a read error, as a much more abundant clone is one base away. The rearrangement joins TRBV6-5 to TRBJ2-2; 8 bases align to TRBD2. Germline loops: CDR1 MNHEY, CDR2 SVGAGI. This CDR3 comprises 14 residues. Trimming cost V 5 bases and J 6 bases; bases outside gene matches: 5. Here the CDR3 DNA reads TGTGCCAGCAGTCGCCCGCGGGGGGCCGGGGAGCTGTTTTTT. It specifies CASSRPRGAGELFF.

This clonotype was observed at least ten times. The chain is built from TRBV20-1 and TRBJ2-7; D gene ambiguous. Trimming took 2 bases from V and 1 from J, leaving 9 bases between them. There are 13 residues in the CDR3. Germline loops: CDR1 DFQATT, CDR2 SNEGSKA (reference sequence). The CDR3 DNA is TGCAGTGCTAGACACCAACAGTCCTACGAGCAGTACTTC. Encoded protein: CSARHQQSYEQYF.

This clonotype was counted ten times or more. The CDR3 bases are TGTGCCAGCAGCCCACAACCCCCGGCAAGGTTAGCCAAAAACATTCAGTACTTC. Translating it yields CASSPQPPARLAKNIQYF. This chain uses TRBV2 with TRBJ2-4; D is undetermined. Germline lookup yields CDR1 SNHLY and CDR2 FYNNEI. The CDR3 runs 18 residues. V lost 6 bases, J lost 0 bases, and 21 bases lay in between.

This clonotype has a count of ten or more. The J gene is TRBJ2-5, the V gene TRBV10-3; D is perhaps TRBD1 or TRBD2 (5 bases each). V shed 5 bases and J shed 0 bases, with 13 bases lying between them. This CDR3 has 15 amino acids. CDR1 ENHRY and CDR2 SYGVKD come from the germline V gene. The DNA for the CDR3 is TGTGCCATCAGTCAATCACGGGACCACCAAGAGACCCAGTACTTC. Translating it yields CAISQSRDHQETQYF.

V gene TRBV7-9 combines with J gene TRBJ1-5; possibly TRBD1 for D (5 bases). Germline V gene lookup returns CDR1 SEHNR and CDR2 FQNEAQ (reference sequence). V was shortened by 7 bases and J by 7 bases, with 14 bases between the two germline ends. There are 13 residues in the CDR3. The CDR3 DNA reads TGTGCCAGCACCTTGGGGGGAGGACAGCCCCAGCATTTT. Encoded protein: CASTLGGGQPQHF.

The chain uses TRBV9 and TRBJ2-5, with TRBD2 identical over 10 bases. Germline V gene lookup returns CDR1 SGDLS and CDR2 YYNGEE. There are 16 residues in the CDR3. The V segment lost 0 bases and the J segment 5 bases; nucleotides outside the gene matches: 7. Here the CDR3 reads CASSVASGRAGETQYF. DNA of the CDR3: TGTGCCAGCAGCGTAGCAAGCGGGAGGGCCGGCGAGACCCAGTACTTC.

This clonotype was observed at least ten times. The chain employs TRBV2 and TRBJ1-5; 9 positions match TRBD1. Germline V gene lookup returns CDR1 SNHLY and CDR2 FYNNEI. This CDR3 has 15 residues. The V segment lost 7 bases and the J segment 4 bases; nucleotides outside the gene matches: 8. The CDR3 nucleotides read TGTGCCAGCAAGACAGGGACAGGGAGTAATCAGCCCCAGCATTTT. This gives the protein CASKTGTGSNQPQHF.

This clonotype was seen repeatedly, ten times or more. V gene TRBV18 combines with J gene TRBJ1-1; a possible D gene is TRBD1 (5 bases). Germline values: CDR1 KGHSH, CDR2 LQKENI. The CDR3 is 16 amino acids. With 3 bases removed from V and 0 bases from J, the gap between germline ends came to 14 bases. The CDR3 bases are TGTGCCAGCTCACCTCCCCGGGGACGCGTGAACACTGAAGCTTTCTTT. Encoded protein: CASSPPRGRVNTEAFF.

This clonotype has a count of ten or more. The chain combines TRBV6-1 with TRBJ2-7; TRBD1 matches 12 bases. This CDR3 is built from 15 residues. Germline assignment: CDR1 MNHNS and CDR2 SASEGT. V shed 5 bases and J 4 bases; nucleotides not matched to a gene: 6. The CDR3 sequence is CASSPGTGGFYEQYF. The CDR3 DNA follows: TGTGCCAGCAGTCCCGGGACAGGGGGCTTTTACGAGCAGTACTTC.

This clonotype was counted only a few times. The V gene is TRBV27, the J gene TRBJ2-7; 7 bases align to TRBD2. J gave up 8 bases and V 5 bases, and 12 bases lay outside the gene matches. The CDR3 covers 14 residues. The germline V gene has CDR1 MNHEY and CDR2 SMNVEV (reference sequence). The CDR3 protein is CASSPGTIRPQQYF. CDR3 nucleotides: TGTGCCAGCAGTCCCGGGACTATCCGACCACAGCAGTACTTC.

In this sample, this clonotype turned up many times. V is TRBV7-3 and J is TRBJ2-6; tentative D call: TRBD2 (5 bases). CDR3 size: 18 residues. The V end lost 2 bases, the J end lost 0 bases, and 14 bases lay between the germline ends. Germline V gives CDR1 SGHTA, CDR2 FQGTGA. This CDR3 is CASSLVAPRGSGANVLTF. The CDR3 nucleotides are TGTGCCAGCAGCTTAGTTGCCCCCCGGGGCTCTGGGGCCAACGTCCTGACTTTC.

This sequence joins TRBV11-2 and TRBJ2-3; 9 bases match TRBD1. The V gene's germline CDR1 is SGHAT and CDR2 FQNNGV. CDR3 length: 15 residues. Losses at the gene ends were 5 bases for V and 3 bases for J; bases not matched to a gene: 6. The chain's CDR3 is CASSIWTGETDTQYF. The CDR3 bases are TGTGCCAGCAGCATCTGGACAGGGGAAACAGATACGCAGTATTTT. The variable domain in full, completed from reference TRBV11-2 and TRBJ2-3, reads EAGVAQSPRYKIIEKRQSVAFWCNPISGHATLYWYQQILGQGPKLLIQFQNNGVVDDSQLPKDRFSAERLKGVDSTLKIQPAKLEDSAVYLCASSIWTGETDTQYFGPGTRLTVL.

The chain uses TRBV28 and TRBJ1-1; D gene unclear. The germline V gene encodes CDR1 MDHEN and CDR2 SYDVKM. CDR3 length: 15 residues. V was trimmed by 7 bases and J by 3 bases, leaving 18 bases between them. The CDR3 reads CASTSGALGDTEAFF. DNA for the CDR3: TGTGCCAGCACCTCGGGAGCATTAGGTGACACTGAAGCTTTCTTT.

The chain carries TRBV28 and TRBJ2-3; 8 bases align to TRBD2. In germline, CDR1 is MDHEN, CDR2 SYDVKM. The J segment lost 2 bases and the V segment lost 5 bases, leaving 3 bases of the junction unmatched. The CDR3 is 14 amino acids. CDR3 loop: CASSTGGHTDTQYF. The CDR3 DNA follows: TGTGCCAGCAGTACGGGGGGGCACACAGATACGCAGTATTTT.

This clonotype was detected a few times. The chain uses TRBV12-3 or TRBV12-4 and TRBJ2-1, with 8 bases matching TRBD2. The J segment lost 5 bases and the V segment lost 7 bases, leaving 13 bases of the junction unmatched. The CDR3 runs to 16 residues. The CDR3 loop reads CASTNGGGRGDNEQFF. DNA of the CDR3: TGTGCCAGCACCAACGGGGGGGGCCGCGGGGACAATGAGCAGTTCTTC.

The V gene is TRBV6-1, the J gene TRBJ2-3; 12 positions agree with TRBD2. Germline CDR1 MNHNS, CDR2 SASEGT. CDR3 length equals 20 residues. V gave up 1 base and J gave up 1 base; unmatched junction bases: 12. The CDR3 sequence is CASSEGLGLAGVSRTDTQYF. In nucleotides, the CDR3 is TGTGCCAGCAGTGAAGGTTTGGGACTAGCGGGCGTATCTCGCACAGATACGCAGTATTTT.

V and J are TRBV7-9 and TRBJ1-3; weak D call: TRBD1 (6 bases). Trimming pared 5 bases from V and 3 bases from J, leaving 14 bases between. CDR1 and CDR2 from the germline V gene are SEHNR and FQNEAQ (reference sequence). The length of the CDR3 is 15 residues. The CDR3 region is CASSRQERHGNTIYF. CDR3 in DNA: TGTGCCAGCAGCCGACAGGAGCGGCATGGAAACACCATATATTTT.

This chain links TRBV20-1 with TRBJ2-3; 10 bases map to TRBD2. Trimming at V came to 6 bases and at J to 5 bases, leaving 5 bases not matched to a gene. Germline-derived CDR1 and CDR2 are DFQATT and SNEGSKA (reference sequence). The CDR3 extends over 13 amino acids. CDR3: CSALAGAEDTQYF. The CDR3 DNA is TGCAGTGCCCTAGCGGGAGCGGAAGATACGCAGTATTTT.

This clonotype was recorded many times. The chain uses TRBV14 and TRBJ2-1; D is unclear. The CDR3 consists of 13 residues. Trimming removed 1 base at V and 5 bases at J, with 6 bases between. Germline CDR1 SGHDN, CDR2 FVKESK. The DNA for the CDR3 is TGTGCCAGCAGCCAAGGTTATAACAATGAGCAGTTCTTC. Translating gives CASSQGYNNEQFF.

This clonotype was found many times. This chain uses TRBV20-1 with TRBJ2-1, with 8 positions matching TRBD2. The germline V gene encodes CDR1 DFQATT and CDR2 SNEGSKA (reference sequence). V shed 1 base, J shed 6 bases, and the junction held 17 bases outside the gene matches. The CDR3 is 18 residues long. CDR3 bases: TGCAGTGCTAGAGCCCCTACCATGGTACAGCGGGGGCCCAATGAGCAGTTCTTC. Translation gives CSARAPTMVQRGPNEQFF.

In its sample, this clonotype was seen many times. The V call is TRBV18, the J call TRBJ1-2; perhaps TRBD1 as D (5 bases). The CDR3 spans 14 residues. V was pared by 6 bases and J by 7 bases, with 18 bases between. Germline CDR1 and CDR2: KGHSH and LQKENI. In nucleotides, the CDR3 is TGTGCCAGCTCGGCGAAGGAGGGGCGGGTTGGCTACACCTTC. It codes for CASSAKEGRVGYTF. Supplemented by reference TRBV18 and TRBJ1-2, the full variable domain reads NAGVMQNPRHLVRRRGQEARLRCSPMKGHSHVYWYRQLPEEGLKFMVYLQKENIIDESGMPKERFSAEFPKEGPSILRIQQVVRGDSAAYFCASSAKEGRVGYTFGSGTRLTVV.

There are a few counts of this clonotype. The chain links TRBV20-1 to TRBJ1-2, with D possibly matching TRBD1 (6 bases). The CDR3 sequence is 11 residues long. V was clipped by 4 bases and J by 4 bases, with 7 bases between them. CDR1 and CDR2 (germline): DFQATT, SNEGSKA (reference sequence). CDR3 in amino acids: CSATDSYGYTF. For the CDR3, the DNA is TGCAGTGCTACGGACAGCTATGGCTACACCTTC.